The clone carrying this T cell receptor (beta chain) was observed at least ten times. Its antigen remains unknown. This record belongs to a study of breast tumors, draining lymph nodes, adjacent tissues. TCRdb ran MiXCR on the multiplex PCR reads and lists one entry per CDR3 protein. Of 140,000 to 150,000 distinct CDR3 sequences detected, 30% to 35% appear once; the ten largest clones hold roughly 2.2%. Study outcomes and limitations: That most tumor T cells come from lymph nodes remained unproven.

Trimming took off 6 bases at V and 2 bases at J, with 8 bases between the two ends. This CDR3 is 12 amino acids long. Germline V gives CDR1 DFQATT, CDR2 SNEGSKA (reference sequence). Breast cancer patients provided tissue from their axillary draining lymph nodes. The sequence was collected from a female donor with breast cancer. Some clones in this sample may be carry-over from other donors' samples. The chain recombines TRBV20-1 with TRBJ2-1, with D uncertain. Sequencing was done on a sample of axillary lymph node tissue. The CDR3 spells CSATPTYNEQFF. The CDR3 DNA sequence: TGCAGTGCAACCCCGACCTACAATGAGCAGTTCTTC.